This T cell receptor (beta chain) was recovered during a study of CD8+CD57+ T cells in acquired aplastic anemia (dated by TCRdb to 2016 to 2019). Concerning the study at large: DNA extracted from sorted CD4+ and CD8+ cells had a mean of around 3 ug, with a range of about 0.18 to 27.4 ug. A CD8+CD57+ expansion meant a frequency higher than the mean frequency seen in healthy subjects. The study at large found these results: Around 27 CD8+ CDR3 sequences were found in both patients and controls but appeared to be highly expressed in patients and within the immunodominant clones of the patients. CD8+ Simpson's diversity did not differ significantly between patients and healthy controls (P=0.060).

Genomic DNA served as template for TCR beta VDJ combination and CDR3 sequence profiling. An Illumina HiSeq 2000 was the platform used for TCR repertoire sequencing. The authors processed their data as follows. Repertoires were assessed using TRBV/TRBJ rearrangement plots, CDR3 size and DJ length profiles, and Simpson's diversity index. The most abundant DNA sequence in the deep sequencing data was taken as the immunodominant clone. CDR3 amino acid sequences were checked for sharing across subjects and were also compared against the VDJdb database and published repertoires. TCRdb took the public reads, trimmed them with fastp at Q25, ran MiXCR for clone calling and kept in-frame beta chains. One record per CDR3 amino acid sequence lists the most common genes and DNA. TCRdb, not the authors, supplied the V and J calls. This sample is represented by around 170,000 distinct CDR3 sequences; more than 45% of them were singletons. 3.2% of the sample comes from the top ten.

Flow cytometry had shown CD8+CD57+ cell expansion in the patients selected for sequencing. Severe acquired aplastic anemia was diagnosed in all patients according to International Study of Aplastic Anemia and Agranulocytosis and Camitta criteria. Patients had received no therapy at the time of blood sampling. In the study, sorted CD4+ and CD8+ blood T cells from patients with severe aplastic anemia and from healthy subjects underwent deep sequencing of TCR repertoires. Patients were enrolled under clinicaltrials.gov protocols 00001620, 01623167, 00001397, 00071045, 00081523 and 00961064 in the USA. Ficoll-Paque density gradient centrifugation was used to isolate peripheral blood mononuclear cells. Before DNA extraction, CD4+ and CD8+ T cells were sorted with FACS or magnetic beads. A note on this clonotype: This clone's antigen is unknown. Base quality data are lacking; no much larger clone is found one base away.

The sequence came from a human donor with aplastic anemia. Material: sorted CD4+, CD8+, or CD8+CD57+ T cells (not recorded which) from PBMCs.

The nucleotide sequence reads as follows: TGCAGCGTTGCCCCCGGGACAGGGGACTATGGCTACACCTTC. Translated, it gives CSVAPGTGDYGYTF. The sequence links TRBV29-1 to TRBJ1-2, with 10 central nucleotides matching TRBD1. Trimming accounts for 4 bases at V and 3 bases at J, while the number of junction bases matched to no gene is 5. From cysteine to phenylalanine, the CDR3 is 14 amino acids long. CDR3 DNA is the only sequence kept; it has 42 bases, read in frame from the first base. CDR1 and CDR2 are read off the germline V gene as SQVTM and ANQGSEA.